The rows below give T cell receptor beta chains drawn from one sample of a study of OX40 agonist ivuxolimab in advanced cancers. TCRdb's copy holds only in-frame clones and misses some; the assay was immunoSEQ multiplex PCR. The sample has approximately 22,000 clones, about 79% seen once. The material was CD4+ or CD8+ T cells sorted from blood, obtained in a trial of the OX40 agonist ivuxolimab. The origin of the receptors is an adult with an advanced solid tumor such as melanoma, head and neck, liver or kidney cancer. Both conserved end residues are part of each CDR3. The D gene is left open where the match is weak. Clone size, where shown, is once, few, many, or a class for clones that have expanded.

V gene	J gene	D gene	clone size	CDR3 DNA	CDR3 protein
TRBV6-5	TRBJ2-1	.	once	TGTGCCAGCAGTTACTCGATGGAGAATGAGCAGTTCTTC	CASSYSMENEQFF
TRBV7-9	TRBJ1-5	.	.	TGTGCCAGCAGCCAATCCGGAGATGGTCAGCCCCAGCATTTT	CASSQSGDGQPQHF
TRBV30	TRBJ2-7	TRBD2	.	TGTGCCTGGACCTTAGCGGGAGGGCCGGTCGAGCAGTACTTC	CAWTLAGGPVEQYF
TRBV28	TRBJ2-5	.	.	TGTGCCAGCAGTTTAAAGCCAACAGGGCCCCAAGAGACCCAGTACTTC	CASSLKPTGPQETQYF
TRBV7-9	TRBJ2-1	TRBD1	.	TGTGCCAGCAGCGGACCCGGGACAGGTCCGCTCAATGAGCAGTTCTTC	CASSGPGTGPLNEQFF
TRBV13	TRBJ2-7	TRBD2	.	TGTGCCAGCAGCTTAGGACTAGCGGGAACCTACGAGCAGTACTTC	CASSLGLAGTYEQYF
TRBV2	TRBJ2-3	TRBD2	medium-sized	TGTGCCAGTACCATAGCGGGAGTAGTAGATACGCAGTATTTT	CASTIAGVVDTQYF
TRBV2	TRBJ2-5	TRBD1	.	TGTGCCAGCAGTGCAATACGACAGGGGCAAGAGACCCAGTACTTC	CASSAIRQGQETQYF
TRBV11-2	TRBJ2-1	TRBD1	.	TGTGCCAGCAGCCTTTGGACAGGGGATGAGCAGTTCTTC	CASSLWTGDEQFF
TRBV5-1	TRBJ2-3	.	.	TGCGCCAGCAGCTTGTCACCTAGCGAGGGAGATACGCAGTATTTT	CASSLSPSEGDTQYF
TRBV4-2	TRBJ2-1	TRBD2	.	TGTGCCAGCAGCCAAATAGGACTAGGGGCCTACAATGAGCAGTTCTTC	CASSQIGLGAYNEQFF
TRBV9	TRBJ2-1	TRBD1	.	TGTGCCAGCAGCGTCTACGGGACAGGGGAATTCTACAATGAGCAGTTCTTC	CASSVYGTGEFYNEQFF
TRBV7-3	TRBJ1-1	.	.	TGTGCCAGCAGCCCCCACCCGACAGCTAAGTTCACTGAAGCTTTCTTT	CASSPHPTAKFTEAFF
TRBV15	TRBJ2-7	.	.	TGTGCCACCAGCATCGGCCCCTCCTACGAGCAGTACTTC	CATSIGPSYEQYF
TRBV5-1	TRBJ1-1	.	.	TGCGCCAGCAGCTTGTCGGTGAACACTGAAGCTTTCTTT	CASSLSVNTEAFF
TRBV6-5	TRBJ2-3	.	.	TGTGCCAGCAGTTACGGGGCCTCCCCAGATACGCAGTATTTT	CASSYGASPDTQYF
TRBV6-4	TRBJ2-1	TRBD2	.	TGTGCCAGCACCCCGAGAGCGGGAGTCATGGATGAGCAGTTCTTC	CASTPRAGVMDEQFF
TRBV5-6	TRBJ2-7	TRBD1	.	TGTGCCAGCAGCCAATGGACAGGGATTTACTACGAGCAGTACTTC	CASSQWTGIYYEQYF
TRBV9	TRBJ2-7	.	.	TGTGCCAGCAGCGTAGGAGGGGGAGGAGTGTACGAGCAGTACTTC	CASSVGGGGVYEQYF
TRBV29-1	TRBJ2-7	.	few	TGCAGCGTTGTACCGGCCCACACAATCTACGAGCAGTACTTC	CSVVPAHTIYEQYF
TRBV11-3	TRBJ2-6	.	.	TGTGCCAGCAGCTTAGTGCAGGGGCCCACCGTTTCTGGGGCCAACGTCCTGACTTTC	CASSLVQGPTVSGANVLTF
TRBV4-1	TRBJ2-7	.	.	TGCGCCAGCAGCCAATTTCTGAGCTACGAGCAGTACTTC	CASSQFLSYEQYF
TRBV6-1	TRBJ2-1	.	.	TGTGCCAGCAGTGAACTAAGGGACTCCTACAATGAGCAGTTCTTC	CASSELRDSYNEQFF
TRBV4-1	TRBJ1-5	.	.	TGCGCCAGCAGCCACATCCTTAATAGCAATCAGCCCCAGCATTTT	CASSHILNSNQPQHF
TRBV6-5	TRBJ1-2	.	.	TGTGCCAGCAGTTACACGCGGAGCGCGGGCTACACCTTC	CASSYTRSAGYTF
TRBV9	TRBJ2-7	.	.	TGTGCCAGCAGCGTCTCCGGGACTTTCTCCTACGAGCAGTACTTC	CASSVSGTFSYEQYF
TRBV6-6	TRBJ2-5	.	.	TGTGCCAGCAGCACGACCGGGGGCTTACAAGAGACCCAGTACTTC	CASSTTGGLQETQYF
TRBV28	TRBJ2-5	TRBD2	.	TGTGCCAGCAGGGTAGCGGGAGTTTTTAGAGAGACCCAGTACTTC	CASRVAGVFRETQYF
TRBV5-6	TRBJ2-5	.	.	TGTGCCAGCAGCTTGGCCCCGGACAGACTTAGGGAGACCCAGTACTTC	CASSLAPDRLRETQYF
TRBV6-1	TRBJ2-7	TRBD2	.	TGTGCCAGCAGTGAAGTCGGGAGGGCCAGAGACGAGCAGTACTTC	CASSEVGRARDEQYF
TRBV7-9	TRBJ2-5	TRBD2	few	TGTGCCAGCCAAGGCGGGGGATTGTACTTC	CASQGGGLYF
TRBV5-5	TRBJ1-4	.	.	TGTGCCAGCAGCTTGGGGCAGGCGATTACAACTAATGAAAAACTGTTTTTT	CASSLGQAITTNEKLFF
TRBV5-4	TRBJ2-1	TRBD2	.	TGTGCCAGCAGCTTGGCAACGGGACTAGTTAGGAATGAGCAGTTCTTC	CASSLATGLVRNEQFF
TRBV7-9	TRBJ1-5	.	.	TGTGCCAGCAGCTTCGACCGCAATCAGCCCCAGCATTTT	CASSFDRNQPQHF
TRBV5-1	TRBJ2-1	TRBD1	.	TGCGCCAGCAGCTGGGGACAGGGAGGGTTCTCCTACAATGAGCAGTTCTTC	CASSWGQGGFSYNEQFF